These 21 T cell receptor beta chains were sequenced from one sample in a study of early T cells in non-severe SARS-CoV-2 infection. TCRdb re-derived calls from the 5' RACE reads in MiXCR, one entry per CDR3 protein. Among tens of thousands of distinct CDR3 sequences listed, over 10% were seen once. The sequencing used whole blood, collected at baseline. The source is an adult who was a healthcare worker with PCR-confirmed SARS-CoV-2 infection or an uninfected control (not recorded which).

The chain links TRBV12-3 or TRBV12-4 to TRBJ2-6, with a possible D match to TRBD2 (6 bases). This CDR3 comprises 15 residues. The V end lost 0 bases, the J end lost 3 bases, and 6 bases lay between the germline ends. CDR3 nucleotides: TGTGCCAGCAGTTTAGCGGGAGGTGGGGCCAACGTCCTGACTTTC. Translated: CASSLAGGGANVLTF.

This clonotype has a count of ten or more. J is TRBJ2-2 and V is TRBV7-6, with a weak D call TRBD1 (6 bases). Trimming removed 1 base from V and 2 bases from J, with 8 bases in between. The CDR3 has 15 residues. Looked up from germline, CDR1 is SGHVS and CDR2 is FNYEAQ. CDR3 nucleotide sequence: TGTGCCAGCAGCTTAGACAGGGTTAACACCGGGGAGCTGTTTTTT. Its protein is CASSLDRVNTGELFF.

The chain combines TRBV3-1 with TRBJ2-5; 9 bases agree with TRBD1. The CDR3 spans 15 residues. V dropped 2 bases and J dropped 3; count of bases not matched to a gene: 4. Looked up from germline, CDR1 is LGHDT and CDR2 is YNNKEL (reference sequence). The chain's CDR3 is CASSQPWDREETQYF. As DNA, the CDR3 is TGTGCCAGCAGCCAACCCTGGGACAGGGAAGAGACCCAGTACTTC.

The chain has TRBV7-9 and TRBJ1-4; 7 nucleotides agree with TRBD1. The CDR3 length is 15 residues. Germline V lookup: CDR1 SEHNR, CDR2 FQNEAQ (reference sequence). J gave up 8 bases and V 4 bases, and 10 bases lay outside the gene matches. CDR3 coding DNA: TGTGCCAGCAGCTACCCGACAGGGCTGGGAGAAAAACTGTTTTTT. It specifies CASSYPTGLGEKLFF.

This clonotype was observed at least ten times. This rearrangement joins TRBV12-3 or TRBV12-4 to TRBJ2-1; D unresolved. The CDR3 consists of 15 residues. The ends were cut back, 0 bases at V and 0 bases at J, with 6 bases in the middle. The CDR3 region is CASSLAQSSYNEQFF. For the CDR3, the DNA is TGTGCCAGCAGTTTAGCGCAGAGCTCCTACAATGAGCAGTTCTTC.

This clonotype occurred many times. The V call is TRBV9, the J call TRBJ2-7; the D gene is possibly TRBD1 (6 bases). V was shortened by 0 bases and J by 1 base, with 17 bases between the two germline ends. This CDR3 comprises 17 residues. Germline loops: CDR1 SGDLS, CDR2 YYNGEE. The CDR3 region has the DNA TGTGCCAGCAGCGTAGGGGGTACAGGGAAAACATCCTACGAGCAGTACTTC. Protein: CASSVGGTGKTSYEQYF.

This clonotype came up once. The chain employs TRBV7-2 and TRBJ1-3; D is ambiguous. Germline CDR1 and CDR2: SGHTA and FQGNSA. V lost 6 bases and J lost 0, with 15 bases in between. This CDR3 has 16 residues. The CDR3 reads CASREDADPSGNTIYF. CDR3 DNA sequence: TGTGCCAGCAGGGAGGACGCAGATCCCTCTGGAAACACCATATATTTT. Based on the CDR3 plus reference TRBV7-2 and TRBJ1-3, the full variable domain is GAGVSQSPSNKVTEKGKDVELRCDPISGHTALYWYRQSLGQGLEFLIYFQGNSAPDKSGLPSDRFSAERTGGSVSTLTIQRTQQEDSAVYLCASREDADPSGNTIYFGEGSWLTVV.

This rearrangement joins TRBV7-2 to TRBJ1-2, with D possibly matching TRBD1 (6 bases). V was shortened by 2 bases and J by 3 bases, with 13 bases between the two germline ends. The CDR3 is 15 amino acids. The germline V gene has CDR1 SGHTA and CDR2 FQGNSA. CDR3 sequence: CASSLSQQGDYGYTF. CDR3 bases: TGTGCCAGCAGCTTAAGCCAACAGGGAGACTATGGCTACACCTTC.

This clonotype appeared a few times. The chain couples TRBV7-2 to TRBJ2-6, with no clear D. CDR1 SGHTA and CDR2 FQGNSA come from the germline V gene. Trimming stripped 5 bases from V and 0 bases from J, with 8 bases between. The CDR3 sequence is 15 residues long. CDR3 in amino acids: CASSASNSGANVLTF. The CDR3 nucleotides are TGTGCCAGCAGCGCTTCCAACTCTGGGGCCAACGTCCTGACTTTC.

This clonotype was seen a handful of times. The CDR3 spells CASSFGGFKELFF. DNA for the CDR3: TGTGCCAGCAGCTTCGGGGGATTTAAGGAGCTGTTTTTT. V usage is TRBV7-6 and J usage is TRBJ2-2; D possibly corresponds to TRBD2 (6 bases). The germline gives CDR1 SGHVS, CDR2 FNYEAQ. This CDR3 spans 13 amino acids. The V and J ends lost 3 bases and 10 bases respectively, with 12 bases between them.

The V and J genes are TRBV2 and TRBJ2-1; 10 nucleotides agree with TRBD1. Germline values: CDR1 SNHLY, CDR2 FYNNEI. Unmatched junction bases numbered 6, after V lost 6 bases and J lost 4 bases. This CDR3 has 15 residues. CDR3: CASRRDRGTYNEQFF. DNA of the CDR3: TGTGCCAGCAGGAGGGACAGGGGAACATACAATGAGCAGTTCTTC.

This clonotype has ten or more counts. The J gene is TRBJ2-7, the V gene TRBV19; D possibly corresponds to TRBD1 (5 bases). Trimming stripped 6 bases from V and 5 bases from J, with 14 bases between. The germline V gene has CDR1 LNHDA and CDR2 SQIVND (reference sequence). The CDR3 totals 13 residues. The CDR3 loop is CASSPAQGHEQYF. CDR3 DNA: TGTGCCAGTAGCCCCGCCCAGGGCCACGAGCAGTACTTC.

By share, this clonotype counts as medium-sized (0.01 to 0.1%). This chain joins TRBV10-3 and TRBJ2-7; D may match TRBD1 or TRBD2 (5 bases each). The CDR3 loop spans 12 amino acids. Germline-derived CDR1 and CDR2 are ENHRY and SYGVKD. Between the trimmed V and J ends, which lost 4 bases and 7 bases, there was a span of 11 bases. CDR3 nucleotides: TGTGCCATCAGTGGGGACCTACATGAGCAGTACTTC. Protein: CAISGDLHEQYF.

The V gene is TRBV6-6, the J gene TRBJ2-1; TRBD2 aligns across 9 bases. The CDR3 spans 13 residues. Trimming at V came to 10 bases and at J to 4 bases, leaving 5 bases not matched to a gene. The germline gives CDR1 MNHNY, CDR2 SVGAGI (reference sequence). The CDR3 nucleotides read TGTGCCATCGGACTAGCGTTTTACAATGAGCAGTTCTTC. Protein: CAIGLAFYNEQFF.

The chain is built from TRBV5-1 and TRBJ1-2; possible D gene TRBD1, 5 bases. V lost 0 bases and J 6 bases, leaving 12 bases between the germline ends. The CDR3 loop spans 14 amino acids. Germline CDR1 and CDR2: SGHRS and YFSETQ. The CDR3 here is CASSLAAGENGYTF. In nucleotides, the CDR3 is TGCGCCAGCAGCTTGGCCGCGGGGGAAAATGGCTACACCTTC.

This clonotype was seen at least ten times. The chain combines TRBV12-3 or TRBV12-4 with TRBJ1-1, with a tentative D call TRBD1 (6 bases). V was cut by 6 bases and J by 1 base, with 9 bases left in between. The CDR3 is 13 residues long. This chain's CDR3 is CASSKTGNTEAFF. As DNA, the CDR3 is TGTGCCAGCAGCAAGACAGGGAACACTGAAGCTTTCTTT.

This clonotype was found many times. J is TRBJ2-5 and V is TRBV14; D is undetermined. CDR3 size: 12 residues. V lost 3 bases and J 2 bases, leaving 4 bases between the germline ends. The germline CDR1 and CDR2 sequences are SGHDN and FVKESK. In nucleotides, the CDR3 is TGTGCCAGCAGCCATACACAAGAGACCCAGTACTTC. It encodes CASSHTQETQYF.

This clonotype showed up just a few times. The chain is built from TRBV2 and TRBJ1-2; 9 bases are shared with TRBD1. This CDR3 has 14 residues. CDR1 is SNHLY and CDR2 is FYNNEI in the germline V gene. With 8 bases clipped from V and 3 bases from J, the junction kept 7 bases outside the gene matches. CDR3 bases: TGTGCCAGCGGCTACAGGGGGCAGGACTATGGCTACACCTTC. Encoded protein: CASGYRGQDYGYTF. The full variable domain, completed using reference TRBV2 and TRBJ1-2, is EPEVTQTPSHQVTQMGQEVILRCVPISNHLYFYWYRQILGQKVEFLVSFYNNEISEKSEIFDDQFSVERPDGSNFTLKIRSTKLEDSAMYFCASGYRGQDYGYTFGSGTRLTVV.

The genes are TRBV28 and TRBJ2-3, with 9 bases lining up with TRBD1. Germline V lookup: CDR1 MDHEN, CDR2 SYDVKM. The CDR3 totals 14 residues. Trimming at V came to 4 bases and at J to 3 bases, leaving 2 bases not matched to a gene. For the CDR3, the DNA is TGTGCCAGCAGTTCGGACAGGGGAACAGATACGCAGTATTTT. Its translation is CASSSDRGTDTQYF.

This clonotype was seen many times. The chain links TRBV7-6 to TRBJ2-1; 8 nucleotides match TRBD2. Germline CDR1 is SGHVS and CDR2 is FNYEAQ. The junction had 6 bases not matched to a gene; V was cut back by 0 bases and J by 2 bases. The CDR3 is made up of 17 amino acids. CDR3 DNA: TGTGCCAGCAGCTTAGCGCGGGCGGGAGGACCCTACAATGAGCAGTTCTTC. As protein: CASSLARAGGPYNEQFF.

This clonotype has more than one count but fewer than ten. CDR3 protein: CASRYGTGVRSNEQFF. The CDR3, as DNA: TGTGCCAGCAGGTACGGGACAGGGGTTCGATCGAATGAGCAGTTCTTC. The chain recombines TRBV28 with TRBJ2-1; 10 nucleotides align to TRBD1. The germline gives CDR1 MDHEN, CDR2 SYDVKM. This CDR3 region has 16 residues. V lost 6 bases to trimming and J lost 7 bases; unmatched junction nucleotides: 12.